A selection of T cell receptor beta chains follows, all from one sample in a study of CD8+ T cells in alopecia areata. Produced via immunoSEQ multiplex PCR; TCRdb's table is partial and in-frame only. This sample yields 110,000 or so clones, of which roughly 69% are seen a single time; around 3% belongs to the top ten. Source material: CD4+ T cells sorted from blood. All receptors derive from a human donor in good health. CDR3s include the opening cysteine and the closing phenylalanine or tryptophan. The D gene is left open where the match is weak. Size tells how often a clone was seen (once, few, many) or the class of an expanded clone, and some rows leave it out.

cdr3_aa: CSVASGGLETQYF
cdr3_nt: TGCAGCGTGGCTAGCGGGGGCCTTGAGACCCAGTACTTC
d_call: TRBD2
cdr3_length: 13
j_call: TRBJ2-5
clone_size: few
v_call: TRBV29-1

cdr3_aa: CASSDGTSGGTDTQYF
cdr3_nt: TGTGCCAGCAGCGACGGGACTAGCGGGGGCACAGATACGCAGTATTTT
d_call: TRBD2
cdr3_length: 16
j_call: TRBJ2-3
clone_size: -
v_call: TRBV2

cdr3_aa: CAWSRDRDYGYTF
cdr3_nt: TGTGCCTGGAGCCGAGACAGGGATTATGGCTACACCTTC
d_call: TRBD1
cdr3_length: 13
j_call: TRBJ1-2
clone_size: -
v_call: TRBV30

cdr3_aa: CSSRQGAGETQYF
cdr3_nt: TGCAGCTCCCGACAGGGGGCCGGGGAGACCCAGTACTTC
d_call: TRBD1
cdr3_length: 13
j_call: TRBJ2-5
clone_size: few
v_call: TRBV29-1

cdr3_aa: CASSQDSEVSQFF
cdr3_nt: TGTGCCAGCAGCCAAGACTCGGAGGTTTCGCAGTTCTTC
d_call: -
cdr3_length: 13
j_call: TRBJ2-1
clone_size: -
v_call: TRBV4-2

cdr3_aa: CASSLARRSGANVLTF
cdr3_nt: TGTGCCAGCAGCTTAGCGAGGAGATCTGGGGCCAACGTCCTGACTTTC
d_call: -
cdr3_length: 16
j_call: TRBJ2-6
clone_size: -
v_call: TRBV7-2

cdr3_aa: CACSANWANPTTSIQYF
cdr3_nt: TGTGCCTGCTCCGCCAACTGGGCCAACCCTACGACGTCCATTCAGTACTTC
d_call: -
cdr3_length: 17
j_call: TRBJ2-4
clone_size: -
v_call: TRBV30

cdr3_aa: CASSPGQRAGANVLTF
cdr3_nt: TGCGCCAGCAGCCCGGGACAGAGGGCTGGGGCCAACGTCCTGACTTTC
d_call: TRBD1
cdr3_length: 16
j_call: TRBJ2-6
clone_size: -
v_call: TRBV5-1

cdr3_aa: CASSSTGPGEQYF
cdr3_nt: TGTGCCAGCAGTTCGACAGGGCCAGGCGAGCAGTACTTC
d_call: TRBD1
cdr3_length: 13
j_call: TRBJ2-7
clone_size: -
v_call: TRBV6-6

cdr3_aa: CASSPQGEAEAFF
cdr3_nt: TGCGCCAGCAGCCCACAGGGAGAGGCTGAAGCTTTCTTT
d_call: -
cdr3_length: 13
j_call: TRBJ1-1
clone_size: -
v_call: TRBV5-1

cdr3_aa: CSVAASLNQPQHF
cdr3_nt: TGCAGCGTTGCGGCCAGTCTAAATCAGCCCCAGCATTTT
d_call: -
cdr3_length: 13
j_call: TRBJ1-5
clone_size: -
v_call: TRBV29-1

cdr3_aa: CASSFGGSTDTQYF
cdr3_nt: TGTGCCAGCAGCTTCGGGGGGTCCACAGATACGCAGTATTTT
d_call: TRBD2
cdr3_length: 14
j_call: TRBJ2-3
clone_size: few
v_call: TRBV11-2

cdr3_aa: CASSYSWTQGNQPQHF
cdr3_nt: TGTGCCAGCAGTTACTCGTGGACACAGGGGAATCAGCCCCAGCATTTT
d_call: TRBD1
cdr3_length: 16
j_call: TRBJ1-5
clone_size: -
v_call: TRBV6-5

cdr3_aa: CASRSRGPWGHTDTQYF
cdr3_nt: TGTGCCAGCAGGTCCCGGGGACCCTGGGGGCACACAGATACGCAGTATTTT
d_call: -
cdr3_length: 17
j_call: TRBJ2-3
clone_size: -
v_call: TRBV27

cdr3_aa: CASSPPAGDVLAKNIQYF
cdr3_nt: TGCGCCAGCAGCCCCCCAGCGGGGGATGTACTAGCCAAAAACATTCAGTACTTC
d_call: TRBD2
cdr3_length: 18
j_call: TRBJ2-4
clone_size: few
v_call: TRBV4-1

cdr3_aa: CASSPHSGGEDTQYF
cdr3_nt: TGTGCCAGCAGTCCCCATAGCGGGGGGGAAGATACGCAGTATTTT
d_call: TRBD2
cdr3_length: 15
j_call: TRBJ2-3
clone_size: once
v_call: TRBV28

cdr3_aa: CASSKRTGGNYGYTF
cdr3_nt: TGTGCCAGCAGCAAACGGACAGGGGGGAACTATGGCTACACCTTC
d_call: TRBD1
cdr3_length: 15
j_call: TRBJ1-2
clone_size: few
v_call: TRBV5-6

cdr3_aa: CASSLNPGGQSEQYF
cdr3_nt: TGTGCCAGCAGCTTAAATCCGGGGGGCCAGAGCGAGCAGTACTTC
d_call: -
cdr3_length: 15
j_call: TRBJ2-7
clone_size: few
v_call: TRBV7-2

cdr3_aa: CASRIGRGKHGYTF
cdr3_nt: TGCGCCAGCAGAATAGGGAGGGGGAAGCATGGCTACACCTTC
d_call: -
cdr3_length: 14
j_call: TRBJ1-2
clone_size: -
v_call: TRBV5-1

cdr3_aa: CASKGEMYSPLHF
cdr3_nt: TGTGCCAGTAAGGGGGAGATGTATTCACCCCTCCACTTT
d_call: -
cdr3_length: 13
j_call: TRBJ1-6
clone_size: -
v_call: TRBV18

cdr3_aa: CASSTPQRRNYGYTF
cdr3_nt: TGTGCCAGTAGCACCCCCCAAAGACGGAACTATGGCTACACCTTC
d_call: -
cdr3_length: 15
j_call: TRBJ1-2
clone_size: once
v_call: TRBV19

cdr3_aa: CSVSGTESNYGYTF
cdr3_nt: TGCAGCGTCTCCGGGACAGAGTCTAACTATGGCTACACCTTC
d_call: TRBD1
cdr3_length: 14
j_call: TRBJ1-2
clone_size: few
v_call: TRBV29-1

cdr3_aa: CASSTKSYEQYF
cdr3_nt: TGTGCCAGCAGCACAAAGTCCTACGAGCAGTACTTC
d_call: -
cdr3_length: 12
j_call: TRBJ2-7
clone_size: once
v_call: TRBV6-5

cdr3_aa: CASSQEGGRGAFF
cdr3_nt: TGCGCCAGCAGCCAAGAGGGGGGCCGGGGAGCTTTCTTT
d_call: -
cdr3_length: 13
j_call: TRBJ1-1
clone_size: -
v_call: TRBV4-1

cdr3_aa: CASSQDAGSSYNSPLHF
cdr3_nt: TGCGCCAGCAGCCAAGATGCGGGCAGCTCCTATAATTCACCCCTCCACTTT
d_call: -
cdr3_length: 17
j_call: TRBJ1-6
clone_size: -
v_call: TRBV4-1

cdr3_aa: CAWSVLLAGDNEQFF
cdr3_nt: TGTGCCTGGAGTGTACTACTAGCGGGGGACAATGAGCAGTTCTTC
d_call: TRBD2
cdr3_length: 15
j_call: TRBJ2-1
clone_size: -
v_call: TRBV30

cdr3_aa: CASSGVVYSTDTQYF
cdr3_nt: TGTGCCAGCAGCGGGGTGGTCTACAGCACAGATACGCAGTATTTT
d_call: -
cdr3_length: 15
j_call: TRBJ2-3
clone_size: -
v_call: TRBV5-6